A single sample is the source of the 4 T cell receptor beta chains below, sequenced in a study of radiation and T cells in renal cell carcinoma. The time point: blood 4 weeks post-SBRT, at nephrectomy. The treatment denotes: 15 Gy SBRT to primary tumor, nephrectomy 4 weeks later. The repertoire was sequenced with immunoSEQ multiplex PCR; TCRdb's copy has only in-frame clones and lacks some. The table lists 150,000 to 200,000 clones, about nine tenths of them singletons. The sample consisted of blood, taken from a patient whose treatment included radiotherapy and nephrectomy. The source is a woman between 50 and 59 years old with renal cell carcinoma.

V usage is TRBV6-5 and J usage is TRBJ1-2; D is possibly TRBD1 (5 bases). CDR1 and CDR2 from the germline V gene are MNHEY and SVGAGI. The CDR3 runs to 14 residues. Trimming stripped 2 bases from V and 4 bases from J, with 11 bases between. The CDR3, as DNA: TGTGCCAGCAGTTACGGAACAGGAGGCTATGGCTACACCTTC. As protein: CASSYGTGGYGYTF.

This chain joins TRBV7-2 and TRBJ2-3; 8 nucleotides agree with TRBD2. Germline CDR1 SGHTA, CDR2 FQGNSA. The trim removed 3 bases at V and 0 bases at J, leaving 8 bases unmatched. The CDR3 totals 17 residues. The CDR3, as DNA: TGTGCCAGCAGCTTGGTGGCGGGGGGACCGAGCACAGATACGCAGTATTTT. The encoded protein is CASSLVAGGPSTDTQYF.

J is TRBJ1-4 and V is TRBV18; the D gene is possibly TRBD1 (6 bases). The CDR3 runs to 13 residues. From germline, CDR1 is KGHSH and CDR2 LQKENI. V lost 4 bases and J lost 8, with 11 bases in between. As DNA, the CDR3 is TGTGCCAGCTCACAGGGGGACTTCGAAAAACTGTTTTTT. This translates into CASSQGDFEKLFF.

This clone was seen more than once but under ten times. The genes are TRBV6-5 and TRBJ2-7; 10 nucleotides agree with TRBD2. CDR1 is MNHEY and CDR2 is SVGAGI in the germline V gene. Germline trimming cut 5 bases from V and 3 bases from J; bases unmatched to any gene: 4. The CDR3 extends over 14 amino acids. CDR3 region: CASSTAGGVYEQYF. CDR3 DNA sequence: TGTGCCAGCAGTACAGCGGGGGGGGTCTACGAGCAGTACTTC.